This T cell receptor (beta chain) was recovered during a study of sequential checkpoint blockade in melanoma. The wider study: Patients were randomized 1:1 to nivolumab-then-ipilimumab or ipilimumab-then-nivolumab first-line. 85 to 95 pretreatment tumor DNA samples were TCRβ immunosequenced.

This clone was detected only a few times. Treatment reported: randomized to nivolumab then ipilimumab (arm A) or the reverse (arm B). No patient had prior DNA-damaging chemotherapy. Clones were read by immunoSEQ multiplex PCR, and TCRdb kept only the in-frame ones, dropping some. Of around 10,000 clones in the sample, around 28% were seen once. CDR3 length: 14 amino acids. The germline V gene encodes CDR1 GTSNPN and CDR2 SVGIG (reference sequence). Trimming removed 0 bases at V and 4 bases at J, with 10 bases between. This clonotype originated in a human donor with melanoma. The rearrangement uses TRBV30 and TRBJ1-5; D may be TRBD1 (6 bases). This material consisted of tumor tissue (inferred from file names), taken from a patient given nivolumab and ipilimumab in sequence. The chain's CDR3 is CAWSVGARNQPQHF. CDR3 nucleotides: TGTGCCTGGAGTGTGGGGGCGCGTAATCAGCCCCAGCATTTT.